This entry lists 20 T cell receptor beta chains sequenced from one sample in a study of a mutant IDH1 vaccine in newly diagnosed glioma. Profiling relied on immunoSEQ multiplex PCR, and the TCRdb table lists in-frame clones only, not all of them. The sample lists about 42,000 clones, around 85% occurring once. For these receptors, no antigen is known. As for time point: week 5, during vaccination. Each dose delivered 300 ug of mutant IDH1 20-mer peptide subcutaneously with imiquimod. This sample comprised PBMCs, obtained from a glioma patient whose treatment included an IDH1 peptide vaccine. These receptors all stem from a man in his forties with glioma.

This clone was seen a single time. This chain uses TRBV4-2 with TRBJ2-4; 9 nucleotides line up with TRBD1. V lost 0 bases to trimming and J lost 5 bases; unmatched junction nucleotides: 5. This CDR3 contains 16 residues. Germline V gives CDR1 LGHNA, CDR2 YNFKEQ. Here the CDR3 reads CASSQDFTGGQNIQYF. CDR3 DNA sequence: TGTGCCAGCAGCCAAGATTTTACAGGGGGCCAAAACATTCAGTACTTC.

The J gene is TRBJ2-7, the V gene TRBV10-1; 14 bases fit TRBD2. Germline V gives CDR1 WNHNN, CDR2 SYGVQD (reference sequence). This CDR3 has 19 residues. The V and J ends lost 6 bases and 0 bases, in that order; junction bases with no gene match: 13. CDR3 DNA sequence: TGCGCCAGCAGCTCCACCGGGACTAGCGGGAGAAGGAGCTCCTACGAGCAGTACTTC. It is translated as CASSSTGTSGRRSSYEQYF.

V and J are TRBV9 and TRBJ2-7; 10 positions match TRBD2. Germline V gene data show CDR1 as SGDLS and CDR2 as YYNGEE. V shed 0 bases, J shed 3 bases, and the junction held 3 bases outside the gene matches. There are 15 residues in the CDR3. This CDR3 reads CASSVATSGIYEQYF. The CDR3 DNA follows: TGTGCCAGCAGCGTAGCTACTAGCGGGATCTACGAGCAGTACTTC. Combining the CDR3 with reference TRBV9 and TRBJ2-7 gives the whole variable domain DSGVTQTPKHLITATGQRVTLRCSPRSGDLSVYWYQQSLDQGLQFLIQYYNGEERAKGNILERFSAQQFPDLHSELNLSSLELGDSALYFCASSVATSGIYEQYFGPGTRLTVT.

V is TRBV5-1 and J is TRBJ2-5, with 10 bases lining up with TRBD2. This CDR3 has 16 residues. The trim removed 4 bases at V and 5 bases at J, leaving 11 bases unmatched. Germline V gives CDR1 SGHRS, CDR2 YFSETQ. This CDR3 is CASSPRRLAGVETQYF. As DNA, the CDR3 is TGCGCCAGCAGCCCCCGTAGGCTAGCGGGAGTTGAGACCCAGTACTTC. The full variable domain, completed using reference TRBV5-1 and TRBJ2-5, is KAGVTQTPRYLIKTRGQQVTLSCSPISGHRSVSWYQQTPGQGLQFLFEYFSETQRNKGNFPGRFSGRQFSNSRSEMNVSTLELGDSALYLCASSPRRLAGVETQYFGPGTRLLVL.

The chain recombines TRBV18 with TRBJ1-3, with D possibly matching TRBD1 (6 bases). In germline, CDR1 is KGHSH, CDR2 LQKENI. The ends were cut back, 3 bases at V and 4 bases at J, with 19 bases in the middle. This CDR3 has 17 residues. CDR3: CASSPQTTGTRGNTIYF. The CDR3 DNA reads as TGTGCCAGCTCACCTCAAACGACCGGGACACGCGGAAACACCATATATTTT. Combining the CDR3 with reference TRBV18 and TRBJ1-3 gives the whole variable domain NAGVMQNPRHLVRRRGQEARLRCSPMKGHSHVYWYRQLPEEGLKFMVYLQKENIIDESGMPKERFSAEFPKEGPSILRIQQVVRGDSAAYFCASSPQTTGTRGNTIYFGEGSWLTVV.

This chain connects TRBV5-1 to TRBJ1-2, with 9 positions matching TRBD1. Germline V CDR1 and CDR2: SGHRS, YFSETQ. This CDR3 spans 14 amino acids. V shed 4 bases, J shed 7 bases, and the junction held 8 bases outside the gene matches. The CDR3 reads CASSRPGQGFGYTF. The CDR3, as DNA: TGCGCCAGCAGCAGACCGGGACAGGGCTTTGGCTACACCTTC.

The V and J genes are TRBV4-3 and TRBJ2-2; D is uncertain. The V end was cut by 0 bases, the J end by 0 bases, with 8 bases between. Germline CDR1 reads LGHNA; CDR2 reads YSLEER. The CDR3 has 16 amino acids. The CDR3 DNA reads as TGCGCCAGCAGCCAAGACGGCACCGCGAACACCGGGGAGCTGTTTTTT. It codes for CASSQDGTANTGELFF.

The J gene is TRBJ2-1, the V gene TRBV4-1; 12 nucleotides line up with TRBD2. Germline V gives CDR1 MGHRA, CDR2 YSYEKL. V gave up 2 bases and J gave up 3 bases; unmatched junction bases: 8. This CDR3 is 18 amino acids long. The CDR3 is CASSQFLAGGGGYNEQFF. The DNA of the CDR3 is TGCGCCAGCAGCCAATTTCTAGCGGGAGGGGGGGGCTACAATGAGCAGTTCTTC.

This chain joins TRBV19 and TRBJ1-1; 7 bases are shared with TRBD1. CDR1 and CDR2 (germline): LNHDA, SQIVND (reference sequence). V dropped 4 bases and J dropped 6; count of bases not matched to a gene: 8. The CDR3 covers 14 residues. The CDR3 loop is CASSTLDRDAEAFF. CDR3 coding DNA: TGTGCCAGTAGTACCCTAGACAGGGACGCTGAAGCTTTCTTT.

The V gene is TRBV4-1, the J gene TRBJ2-7; TRBD1 agrees at 10 bases. Per the germline V gene, CDR1 is MGHRA and CDR2 is YSYEKL. The junction had 2 bases not matched to a gene; V was cut back by 1 base and J by 5 bases. The CDR3 totals 14 residues. CDR3 residues: CASSQGQGADEQYF. CDR3 coding DNA: TGCGCCAGCAGCCAAGGACAGGGGGCAGACGAGCAGTACTTC.

J is TRBJ2-5 and V is TRBV19; D is perhaps TRBD1 (6 bases). The ends were cut back, 5 bases at V and 0 bases at J, with 13 bases in the middle. Germline-derived CDR1 and CDR2 are LNHDA and SQIVND (reference sequence). The CDR3 has 15 amino acids. CDR3 residues: CASSPGHLYQETQYF. The CDR3 DNA sequence: TGTGCCAGTAGTCCGGGACACCTGTACCAAGAGACCCAGTACTTC.

For the CDR3, the DNA is TGTGCCAGCAGCTTTAGTTCACCCCTCCACTTT. Amino acid sequence: CASSFSSPLHF. The chain couples TRBV11-2 to TRBJ1-6; D is undetermined. The germline V and J ends were trimmed by 3 bases and 9 bases, with 3 bases remaining between them. The CDR3 runs to 11 residues. CDR1 SGHAT and CDR2 FQNNGV come from the germline V gene.

The CDR3 coding sequence is TGTGCCAGCAGCCCTCCCCCTCTCCTGGGAAACACCTTC. This codes for CASSPPPLLGNTF. The chain combines TRBV28 with TRBJ1-2; the D is unclear. This CDR3 has 13 amino acids. V was cut by 6 bases and J by 12 bases, with 20 bases left in between. Looked up from germline, CDR1 is MDHEN and CDR2 is SYDVKM.

The chain recombines TRBV19 with TRBJ2-1; 8 nucleotides match TRBD2. The CDR3 runs 17 residues. The germline V gene has CDR1 LNHDA and CDR2 SQIVND (reference sequence). Unmatched junction bases numbered 9, after V lost 5 bases and J lost 0 bases. The CDR3 sequence: CASSSRLAGSSYNEQFF. The CDR3 DNA is TGTGCCAGTAGTTCCAGGTTAGCGGGAAGCTCCTACAATGAGCAGTTCTTC.

The J gene is TRBJ2-7, the V gene TRBV29-1, with D possibly matching TRBD1 (5 bases). The CDR3 consists of 14 residues. Germline-derived CDR1 and CDR2 are SQVTM and ANQGSEA. The V and J ends lost 7 bases and 2 bases respectively, with 18 bases between them. CDR3 residues: CSDYYRFSPYEQYF. In nucleotides, the CDR3 is TGCAGCGATTACTACAGGTTTTCGCCCTACGAGCAGTACTTC.

The chain couples TRBV13 to TRBJ2-7; 7 bases line up with TRBD2. The CDR3 runs to 16 residues. Per germline, CDR1 PRHDT and CDR2 FYEKMQ (reference sequence). The V segment lost 5 bases and the J segment 0 bases; nucleotides outside the gene matches: 10. The CDR3 sequence: CASSQGVAGFSYEQYF. CDR3 bases: TGTGCCAGCAGCCAAGGGGTAGCGGGCTTCTCCTACGAGCAGTACTTC. The full variable domain, rest sourced from reference TRBV13 and TRBJ2-7, is AAGVIQSPRHLIKEKRETATLKCYPIPRHDTVYWYQQGPGQDPQFLISFYEKMQSDKGSIPDRFSAQQFSDYHSELNMSSLELGDSALYFCASSQGVAGFSYEQYFGPGTRLTVT.

The chain uses TRBV2 and TRBJ2-2, with TRBD1 as a possible D gene (6 bases). In germline, CDR1 is SNHLY, CDR2 FYNNEI. This CDR3 is 15 amino acids long. The V and J ends lost 7 bases and 0 bases respectively, with 12 bases between them. CDR3 sequence reads: CASKPDRTNTGELFF. The CDR3 region has the DNA TGTGCCAGCAAACCCGACAGGACGAACACCGGGGAGCTGTTTTTT.

The gene calls are TRBV28 and TRBJ2-7, with 10 bases fitting TRBD1. Looked up from germline, CDR1 is MDHEN and CDR2 is SYDVKM. This CDR3 has 15 residues. The V and J ends lost 6 bases and 1 base, in that order; junction bases with no gene match: 6. CDR3 protein: CASRGGTGASYEQYF. Here the CDR3 DNA reads TGTGCCAGCAGGGGTGGGACAGGGGCGTCCTACGAGCAGTACTTC. Full variable domain (remainder filled in from reference TRBV28 and TRBJ2-7): DVKVTQSSRYLVKRTGEKVFLECVQDMDHENMFWYRQDPGLGLRLIYFSYDVKMKEKGDIPEGYSVSREKKERFSLILESASTNQTSMYLCASRGGTGASYEQYFGPGTRLTVT.

The chain couples TRBV10-1 to TRBJ2-5; D is possibly TRBD1 (6 bases). V lost 10 bases and J lost 0, with 9 bases in between. The CDR3 length is 12 residues. Germline V gene lookup returns CDR1 WNHNN and CDR2 SYGVQD (reference sequence). The CDR3 sequence is CATRTDQETQYF. The CDR3 bases are TGCGCCACCCGGACAGACCAAGAGACCCAGTACTTC.

V usage is TRBV28 and J usage is TRBJ2-7; perhaps TRBD1 as D (6 bases). V was shortened by 5 bases and J by 2 bases, with 10 bases between the two germline ends. CDR3 length: 13 amino acids. Germline assignment: CDR1 MDHEN and CDR2 SYDVKM. The CDR3: CASSPGQTYEQYF. CDR3 coding DNA: TGTGCCAGCAGTCCGGGACAAACCTACGAGCAGTACTTC.